Listed here is a single T cell receptor beta chain. Per the original data handling: Estimated nucleated cell counts came from reference gene primer amplification. The protocol was immunoSEQ multiplex PCR, while the TCRdb copy is restricted to in-frame clones and leaves out a portion. For V, J and clone size, that table is used; D and trimming come from the DNA. The sample lists some 150,000 clones, roughly 80% occurring once. This record belongs to a study of blood T cell repertoires in COVID-19. Background on the study: Sites across the United States, Italy and Spain contributed samples from acute and convalescent COVID-19. T cells, B-cell-depleted T cells, or PBMCs supplied cDNA or gDNA.

The CDR3 runs 15 residues. The V gene lost 3 bases and the J gene lost 6 bases, with 16 bases spanning the gap. The germline V gene encodes CDR1 SGDLS and CDR2 YYNGEE. This TCR derives from a human donor with acute or convalescent COVID-19. The donor label of this sample is uncertain. The specimen sequenced was peripheral blood. The J gene is TRBJ1-5, the V gene TRBV9; D is possibly TRBD1 (6 bases). CDR3: CASSARGGRGQPQHF. CDR3 in DNA: TGTGCCAGCAGCGCTCGGGGGGGGCGCGGTCAGCCCCAGCATTTT.